These 18 T cell receptor beta chains were all obtained from the same sample, sequenced in a study of TIL therapy for anti-PD-1-resistant metastatic lung cancer. Time point indicated: pre-treatment sample, taken before nivolumab and TIL therapy. This was the immunoSEQ v3 assay. Clones were read by immunoSEQ multiplex PCR, and TCRdb kept only the in-frame ones, dropping some. Of tens of thousands of clones in the sample, around 80% were seen once. This sample comprised blood, obtained at baseline. All receptors come from a man in his 70s with non-small cell lung cancer.

The chain links TRBV6-5 to TRBJ2-1; 8 nucleotides line up with TRBD2. The CDR3 has 15 amino acids. With 3 bases clipped from V and 7 bases from J, the junction kept 8 bases outside the gene matches. Germline V gene data show CDR1 as MNHEY and CDR2 as SVGAGI. CDR3 protein: CASSYRPGLENEQFF. CDR3 DNA sequence: TGTGCCAGCAGTTATCGACCGGGACTAGAAAATGAGCAGTTCTTC.

This clone was observed a single time. CDR3 in DNA: TGTGCCAGCAGTGAATGGGAAACCGGGGAGCTGTTTTTT. Protein product: CASSEWETGELFF. The chain combines TRBV25-1 with TRBJ2-2; D uncertain. Germline V CDR1 and CDR2: MGHDK, SYGVNS. This CDR3 is built from 13 residues. The germline V and J ends were trimmed by 1 base and 5 bases, with 5 bases remaining between them.

This clone has only a few counts. The J gene is TRBJ1-2, the V gene TRBV2; the D is unclear. Germline CDR1 is SNHLY and CDR2 is FYNNEI. CDR3 size: 13 residues. Deletions cut 5 bases from V and 7 bases from J, with 14 bases between. As DNA, the CDR3 is TGTGCCAGCAGTCCTGTTCATTTGGGTGGCTACACCTTC. Protein sequence: CASSPVHLGGYTF.

In nucleotides, the CDR3 is TGTGCCAGCAGCTCCCTTAGGGACATTCAGTACTTC. Protein: CASSSLRDIQYF. The chain employs TRBV9 and TRBJ2-4; D remains unclear. The CDR3 is 12 amino acids. Germline V CDR1 and CDR2: SGDLS, YYNGEE. V lost 4 bases and J lost 8, with 10 bases in between.

The genes are TRBV7-3 and TRBJ2-3, with 11 nucleotides matching TRBD2. The V segment lost 2 bases and the J segment 0 bases; nucleotides outside the gene matches: 1. The CDR3 is made up of 16 amino acids. Looked up from germline, CDR1 is SGHTA and CDR2 is FQGTGA. The CDR3 sequence is CASSLLAGGSTDTQYF. The DNA for the CDR3 is TGTGCCAGCAGCTTACTAGCGGGAGGTAGCACAGATACGCAGTATTTT.

This clone was observed a handful of times. The CDR3 spells CASSLALTDYLREQYF. CDR3 bases: TGTGCCAGCAGCTTAGCCTTGACAGACTATCTACGAGAGCAGTACTTC. This chain uses TRBV7-9 with TRBJ2-7; TRBD1 or TRBD2 may be the D gene (5 bases each). With 0 bases removed from V and 7 bases from J, the gap between germline ends came to 19 bases. The CDR3 runs 16 residues. Germline CDR1 SEHNR, CDR2 FQNEAQ (reference sequence).

This chain joins TRBV18 and TRBJ2-7; 9 nucleotides match TRBD2. Per germline, CDR1 KGHSH and CDR2 LQKENI. This CDR3 spans 14 amino acids. V gave up 2 bases and J gave up 6 bases; unmatched junction bases: 5. The CDR3 sequence is CASSPVREGAEQYF. The CDR3 DNA sequence: TGTGCCAGCTCACCAGTGCGGGAGGGCGCCGAGCAGTACTTC.

This clone was counted once. V gene TRBV2 combines with J gene TRBJ2-2; D unclear. This CDR3 is built from 19 residues. V was pared by 1 base and J by 4 bases, with 22 bases between. CDR1 is SNHLY and CDR2 is FYNNEI in the germline V gene. CDR3 sequence: CASSEVTSLALLPTGELFF. CDR3 DNA: TGTGCCAGCAGTGAAGTCACAAGCCTGGCCCTACTCCCCACCGGGGAGCTGTTTTTT.

The V gene is TRBV11-3, the J gene TRBJ2-2; D ambiguous. CDR1 is SGHNT and CDR2 is YENEEA in the germline V gene. The CDR3 is 13 residues long. V gave up 2 bases and J gave up 5 bases, with 6 bases separating them. CDR3 DNA: TGTGCCAGCAGCTTAAGTAATACCGGGGAGCTGTTTTTT. Amino acid sequence: CASSLSNTGELFF.

This chain links TRBV4-2 with TRBJ2-5; 7 positions match TRBD2. Germline CDR1 and CDR2: LGHNA and YNFKEQ. V shed 2 bases and J 1 base; nucleotides not matched to a gene: 4. The length of the CDR3 is 15 residues. The CDR3 region is CASSQTGEGQETQYF. CDR3 sequence (DNA): TGTGCCAGCAGCCAAACTGGGGAGGGCCAAGAGACCCAGTACTTC.

The genes are TRBV6-5 and TRBJ1-5; no firm D call. CDR1 and CDR2 (germline): MNHEY, SVGAGI. Trimming removed 6 bases at V and 0 bases at J, with 12 bases between. The CDR3 length is 15 residues. The CDR3 coding sequence is TGTGCCAGCAGGCCACGCCCGAATAGCAATCAGCCCCAGCATTTT. Its protein is CASRPRPNSNQPQHF.

This chain joins TRBV5-1 and TRBJ1-2; D call uncertain. This CDR3 comprises 14 residues. Trimming took off 2 bases at V and 2 bases at J, with 10 bases between the two ends. The germline gives CDR1 SGHRS, CDR2 YFSETQ. The DNA of the CDR3 is TGCGCCAGCAGCTTCGAAGGGCCAAACTATGGCTACACCTTC. It codes for CASSFEGPNYGYTF. The entire variable domain, with the rest obtained from reference TRBV5-1 and TRBJ1-2, is as follows: KAGVTQTPRYLIKTRGQQVTLSCSPISGHRSVSWYQQTPGQGLQFLFEYFSETQRNKGNFPGRFSGRQFSNSRSEMNVSTLELGDSALYLCASSFEGPNYGYTFGSGTRLTVV.

The genes are TRBV7-3 and TRBJ2-1; tentative D call: TRBD2 (5 bases). This CDR3 region has 13 residues. Germline CDR1 SGHTA, CDR2 FQGTGA. Trimming pared 5 bases from V and 0 bases from J, leaving 5 bases between. The CDR3 here is CASSRGSYNEQFF. CDR3 coding DNA: TGTGCCAGCAGCCGGGGCTCCTACAATGAGCAGTTCTTC. Supplemented by reference TRBV7-3 and TRBJ2-1, the full variable domain reads GAGVSQTPSNKVTEKGKYVELRCDPISGHTALYWYRQSLGQGPEFLIYFQGTGAADDSGLPNDRFFAVRPEGSVSTLKIQRTERGDSAVYLCASSRGSYNEQFFGPGTRLTVL.

This chain uses TRBV6-5 with TRBJ1-1; weak D call: TRBD1 (5 bases). V was clipped by 0 bases and J by 1 base, with 12 bases between them. CDR3 length: 16 amino acids. Germline V gene data show CDR1 as MNHEY and CDR2 as SVGAGI. In nucleotides, the CDR3 is TGTGCCAGCAGTTACTCGACGACAGTTTCGAACACTGAAGCTTTCTTT. Translating it yields CASSYSTTVSNTEAFF.

This clone showed up just once. This rearrangement joins TRBV5-1 to TRBJ2-5; 14 bases fit TRBD2. The CDR3 has 17 residues. J lost 2 bases, V lost 4 bases, and 7 bases had no gene match. Germline assignment: CDR1 SGHRS and CDR2 YFSETQ. The CDR3 DNA is TGCGCCAGCAGCAAAGGGACTAGCGGGAGAGCTCAAGAGACCCAGTACTTC. This translates into CASSKGTSGRAQETQYF.

This chain connects TRBV11-1 to TRBJ2-5, with 10 bases identical to TRBD2. CDR1 and CDR2 (germline): SGHAT, FQDESV (reference sequence). With 5 bases clipped from V and 2 bases from J, the junction kept 11 bases outside the gene matches. The CDR3 has 17 amino acids. CDR3 coding DNA: TGTGCCAGCAGCCCCCGAGTAGCGGGAGGCGTTCAAGAGACCCAGTACTTC. It encodes CASSPRVAGGVQETQYF.

This clone was seen more than once but under ten times. V gene TRBV28 combines with J gene TRBJ1-1; tentatively, D is TRBD1 (5 bases). Trimming took 5 bases from V and 8 from J, leaving 15 bases between them. CDR1 is MDHEN, CDR2 SYDVKM, per germline. This CDR3 spans 13 amino acids. CDR3 region: CASSTRQPREAFF. The CDR3 coding sequence is TGTGCCAGCAGTACGCGACAGCCTCGAGAAGCTTTCTTT. Drawing the rest from reference TRBV28 and TRBJ1-1, the complete variable domain is DVKVTQSSRYLVKRTGEKVFLECVQDMDHENMFWYRQDPGLGLRLIYFSYDVKMKEKGDIPEGYSVSREKKERFSLILESASTNQTSMYLCASSTRQPREAFFGQGTRLTVV.

The rearrangement links TRBV5-1 to TRBJ1-5, with unresolved D. This CDR3 is built from 13 residues. Germline V gene sequence: CDR1 SGHRS, CDR2 YFSETQ. The V end lost 0 bases, the J end lost 5 bases, and 6 bases lay between the germline ends. CDR3 coding DNA: TGCGCCAGCAGCTTGGACAGAGATCAGCCCCAGCATTTT. This sequence encodes CASSLDRDQPQHF.